This section outlines one T cell receptor (beta chain) sequence together with its context. In the study's own analysis: Cell counts per sample came from amplifying reference gene primers. Sequencing used immunoSEQ multiplex PCR; TCRdb keeps in-frame clones, though not all of them. V and J calls and clone size are copied from that table; D and trimming were computed from the DNA. The table records about 460,000 clones, around nine tenths of them present only once. Germline CDR1 SNHLY, CDR2 FYNNEI. This CDR3 has 12 amino acids. The J segment lost 4 bases and the V segment lost 11 bases, leaving 7 bases of the junction unmatched. This entry belongs to a study of blood T cell repertoires in COVID-19. About the study: PBMCs, B-cell-depleted T cells, or T cells were the source of the cDNA or gDNA that made up the material.

Across about two dozen US areas, participants ranged in age from about 18 to 100 years. Self-reported history from a screening survey and questionnaire set each donor's cohort. The receptor comes from a woman aged 55-70 years who had recovered from COVID-19. V gene TRBV2 combines with J gene TRBJ1-2; 7 nucleotides line up with TRBD1. Sequencing was done on a sample of PBMCs or T cells enriched from blood (not recorded which). The CDR3 nucleotides are TGTGCCGGCCGGGAGGGGGCCTATGGCTACACCTTC. Translation gives CAGREGAYGYTF.